The clone carrying this TCR beta chain turned up a few times. The V gene's germline CDR1 is SGDLS and CDR2 YYNGEE. CDR3 length: 17 residues. J lost 4 bases, V lost 6 bases, and 12 bases had no gene match. Profiled with immunoSEQ multiplex PCR; TCRdb holds only in-frame clones, not every one. The sample holds around 67,000 clones, about 68% seen once. This record comes from a study of blood T cell repertoires in COVID-19. In the study overall: T cells, B-cell-depleted T cells, or PBMCs provided the cDNA or gDNA that served as material.

The TCR comes from a woman in her sixties or seventies with acute or convalescent COVID-19. V gene TRBV9 combines with J gene TRBJ2-1; TRBD2 matches at 11 bases. The specimen was peripheral blood. CDR3 amino acids: CASTLFGTSGLYNEQFF. The CDR3 DNA is TGTGCCAGCACCCTCTTCGGGACTAGCGGACTTTACAATGAGCAGTTCTTC.